One and the same sample provided the 17 T cell receptor beta chains below, sequenced in a study of T-cell memory formation after mild COVID-19. TCRdb called the 5' RACE reads again in MiXCR, with one record for every CDR3 protein. The repertoire includes roughly 400,000 distinct CDR3 sequences, roughly 24% of them detected once, and roughly 8.7% sits in the top ten. Input material: PBMCs or a T cell subset sorted from them (not recorded which). Receptors originate from an adult woman who had mild COVID-19 (a few samples of this study predate the infection). Cell type and time point are not known.

This clonotype was detected only a few times. The rearrangement joins TRBV25-1 to TRBJ2-3, with unresolved D. Germline CDR1 reads MGHDK; CDR2 reads SYGVNS. This CDR3 has 14 residues. V dropped 2 bases and J dropped 2 bases, with 8 bases sitting between them. CDR3 amino acids: CASSENQPTDTQYF. The CDR3 DNA sequence: TGTGCCAGCAGTGAAAACCAGCCCACAGATACGCAGTATTTT.

The sample holds a few counts of this clonotype. The chain links TRBV15 to TRBJ2-5, with D perhaps TRBD1 (5 bases). Looked up from germline, CDR1 is LNHNV and CDR2 is YYDKDF (reference sequence). The CDR3 spans 15 residues. V dropped 3 bases and J dropped 5 bases, with 16 bases sitting between them. The CDR3 sequence is CATSRSTVLGETQYF. In DNA, the CDR3 is TGTGCCACCAGCAGGTCGACAGTCCTGGGTGAGACCCAGTACTTC.

In its sample, this clonotype was seen a few times. The chain combines TRBV7-6 with TRBJ2-7; TRBD1 agrees at 8 bases. V trimming: 5 bases; J trimming: 7 bases; junction bases outside the gene matches: 7. This CDR3 is 13 amino acids long. The germline gives CDR1 SGHVS, CDR2 FNYEAQ. CDR3 in amino acids: CASSLRQGLEQYF. In DNA form, the CDR3 reads TGTGCCAGCAGCCTTCGACAGGGGTTGGAGCAGTACTTC.

The chain combines TRBV5-5 with TRBJ1-2; the match to TRBD1 covers 7 bases. CDR1 and CDR2 (germline): SGHKS, YYEKEE (reference sequence). The CDR3 consists of 15 residues. V shed 5 bases, J shed 2 bases, and the junction held 9 bases outside the gene matches. As DNA, the CDR3 is TGTGCCAGCAGAGGTACAGGGGCGCAAAACTATGGCTACACCTTC. It is translated as CASRGTGAQNYGYTF.

V and J are TRBV2 and TRBJ2-2; no clear D gene. Germline CDR1 and CDR2: SNHLY and FYNNEI. The CDR3 has 15 residues. The ends were cut back, 4 bases at V and 5 bases at J, with 14 bases in the middle. Here the CDR3 reads CASSAPYTGTGELFF. The DNA of the CDR3 is TGTGCCAGCAGTGCACCCTACACCGGGACCGGGGAGCTGTTTTTT. Full variable domain (rest looked up from reference TRBV2 and TRBJ2-2): EPEVTQTPSHQVTQMGQEVILRCVPISNHLYFYWYRQILGQKVEFLVSFYNNEISEKSEIFDDQFSVERPDGSNFTLKIRSTKLEDSAMYFCASSAPYTGTGELFFGEGSRLTVL.

The rearrangement links TRBV7-8 to TRBJ2-5; unclear D gene. CDR3 length: 17 amino acids. The germline gives CDR1 SGHVS, CDR2 FQNEAQ. V lost 0 bases and J lost 2, with 16 bases in between. CDR3 coding DNA: TGTGCCAGCAGCTTAGCAGGTGTCATTCTTTCTCAAGAGACCCAGTACTTC. Translating it yields CASSLAGVILSQETQYF.

This clonotype was seen a handful of times. The V gene is TRBV24-1, the J gene TRBJ2-2; D gene uncertain. The V gene lost 1 base and the J gene lost 1 base, with 3 bases spanning the gap. This CDR3 contains 14 residues. The germline CDR1 and CDR2 sequences are KGHDR and SFDVKD. CDR3 amino acids: CATSDFKNTGELFF. The CDR3 nucleotides are TGTGCCACCAGTGATTTTAAGAACACCGGGGAGCTGTTTTTT.

This clonotype occurred a few times. This sequence joins TRBV2 and TRBJ2-7; D gene uncertain. V was clipped by 6 bases and J by 3 bases, with 21 bases between them. The CDR3 length is 16 residues. The V gene's germline CDR1 is SNHLY and CDR2 FYNNEI. The DNA of the CDR3 is TGTGCCAGCAGCACCACCGGACGGATGTCGCACTACGAGCAGTACTTC. Residues: CASSTTGRMSHYEQYF.

The chain employs TRBV7-8 and TRBJ1-1, with D unclear. The V end was cut by 4 bases, the J end by 5 bases, with 23 bases between. The CDR3 is made up of 17 amino acids. The germline gives CDR1 SGHVS, CDR2 FQNEAQ. The CDR3 DNA follows: TGTGCCAGCAGCTCAACTGTCATAAGTCACGGAGAAACTGAAGCTTTCTTT. Its protein product is CASSSTVISHGETEAFF.

CDR3 DNA sequence: TGTGCCAGCAGCTCACTGGGCTCGAGCAATCAGCCCCAGCATTTT. It translates to CASSSLGSSNQPQHF. This chain uses TRBV7-6 with TRBJ1-5; the D is unclear. Trimming stripped 4 bases from V and 1 base from J, with 11 bases between. CDR3 length: 15 residues. CDR1 and CDR2 (germline): SGHVS, FNYEAQ.

This chain uses TRBV6-5 with TRBJ2-2, with D possibly being TRBD1 or TRBD2 (5 bases each). Trimming took off 0 bases at V and 2 bases at J, with 13 bases between the two ends. CDR1 MNHEY and CDR2 SVGAGI come from the germline V gene. CDR3 length: 17 amino acids. In DNA form, the CDR3 reads TGTGCCAGCAGTTACTCGAGGGAGACAGCCAACACCGGGGAGCTGTTTTTT. The encoded protein is CASSYSRETANTGELFF.

J is TRBJ1-2 and V is TRBV12-3 or TRBV12-4, with 8 bases fitting TRBD1. V dropped 5 bases and J dropped 4; count of bases not matched to a gene: 6. This CDR3 is 14 amino acids long. The CDR3 here is CASSPGQASYGYTF. The DNA of the CDR3 is TGTGCCAGCAGTCCGGGACAGGCTTCCTATGGCTACACCTTC.

The sample holds a few counts of this clonotype. This chain uses TRBV7-9 with TRBJ1-2, with 8 bases that match TRBD1. The CDR3 consists of 12 residues. Germline V gene lookup returns CDR1 SEHNR and CDR2 FQNEAQ (reference sequence). The V and J ends lost 5 bases and 6 bases, in that order; junction bases with no gene match: 2. CDR3 DNA sequence: TGTGCCAGCAGCGTGACAGGGGATGGCTACACCTTC. This translates into CASSVTGDGYTF. The full variable domain, in which reference TRBV7-9 and TRBJ1-2 provide the parts outside the CDR3, is DTGVSQNPRHKITKRGQNVTFRCDPISEHNRLYWYRQTLGQGPEFLTYFQNEAQLEKSRLLSDRFSAERPKGSFSTLEIQRTEQGDSAMYLCASSVTGDGYTFGSGTRLTVV.

This chain connects TRBV7-2 to TRBJ1-1, with D possibly TRBD1 on 6 matching bases. This CDR3 region has 15 residues. Trimming shortened V by 2 bases and J by 3 bases, and 13 bases separated the two germline ends. Germline V CDR1 and CDR2: SGHTA, FQGNSA. The CDR3 region has the DNA TGTGCCAGCAGCTTACGGTTGGGGGCGCACACTGAAGCTTTCTTT. This translates into CASSLRLGAHTEAFF.

The chain carries TRBV7-2 and TRBJ1-1, with TRBD1 matching over 7 bases. There are 14 residues in the CDR3. Germline lookup yields CDR1 SGHTA and CDR2 FQGNSA. J lost 0 bases, V lost 7 bases, and 5 bases had no gene match. This CDR3 is CASTNRGLNTEAFF. The CDR3 DNA reads TGTGCCAGCACAAACAGGGGATTGAACACTGAAGCTTTCTTT.

V and J are TRBV4-3 and TRBJ2-7, with TRBD1 identical over 7 bases. Germline-derived CDR1 and CDR2 are LGHNA and YSLEER. The CDR3 totals 15 residues. Germline trimming cut 0 bases from V and 2 bases from J; bases unmatched to any gene: 4. In DNA form, the CDR3 reads TGCGCCAGCAGCCAAGATTGGGGACAGCCCTACGAGCAGTACTTC. Translation gives CASSQDWGQPYEQYF.

This clonotype has a handful of counts. This CDR3 reads CASSFPSNNEQFF. CDR3 coding DNA: TGTGCCAGCAGCTTCCCTAGTAACAATGAGCAGTTCTTC. The chain employs TRBV5-6 and TRBJ2-1; D uncertain. Looked up from germline, CDR1 is SGHDT and CDR2 is YYEEEE. V lost 2 bases to trimming and J lost 5 bases, with 8 bases between them. This CDR3 contains 13 residues.